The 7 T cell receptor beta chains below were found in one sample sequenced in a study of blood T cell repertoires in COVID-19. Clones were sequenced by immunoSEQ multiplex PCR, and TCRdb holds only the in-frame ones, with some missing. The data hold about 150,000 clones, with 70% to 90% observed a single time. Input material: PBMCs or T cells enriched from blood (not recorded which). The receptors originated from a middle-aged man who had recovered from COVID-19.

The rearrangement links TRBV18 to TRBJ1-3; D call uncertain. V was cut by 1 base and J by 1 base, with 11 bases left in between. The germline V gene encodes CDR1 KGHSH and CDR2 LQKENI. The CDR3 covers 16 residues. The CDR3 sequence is CASSPLPGKSGNTIYF. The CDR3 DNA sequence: TGTGCCAGCTCACCACTTCCAGGAAAATCTGGAAACACCATATATTTT.

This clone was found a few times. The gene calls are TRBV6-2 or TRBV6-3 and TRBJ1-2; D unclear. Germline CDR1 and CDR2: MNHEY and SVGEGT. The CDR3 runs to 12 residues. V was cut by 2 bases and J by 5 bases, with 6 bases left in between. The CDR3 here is CASSYAGYGYTF. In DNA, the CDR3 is TGTGCCAGCAGTTACGCGGGATATGGCTACACCTTC.

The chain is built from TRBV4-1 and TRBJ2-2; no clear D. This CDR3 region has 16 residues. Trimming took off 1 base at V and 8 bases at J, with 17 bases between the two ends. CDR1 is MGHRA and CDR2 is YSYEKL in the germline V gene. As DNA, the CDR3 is TGCGCCAGCAGCCAAGCCCTCCATTCTGCGAGTGGGGAGCTGTTTTTT. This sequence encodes CASSQALHSASGELFF.

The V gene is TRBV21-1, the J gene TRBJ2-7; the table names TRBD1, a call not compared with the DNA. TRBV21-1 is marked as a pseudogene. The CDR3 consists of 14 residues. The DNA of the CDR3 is TGTGCCAGCAGCACTTGGACAGGCGTCTACGAGCAGTACTTC. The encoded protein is CASSTWTGVYEQYF.

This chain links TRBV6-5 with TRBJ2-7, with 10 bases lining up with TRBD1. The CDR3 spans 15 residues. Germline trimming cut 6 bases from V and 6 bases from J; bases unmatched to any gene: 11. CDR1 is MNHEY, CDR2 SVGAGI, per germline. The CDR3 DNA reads TGTGCCAGCAGGTCCGGGACAGGGGCTTTAGGCGAGCAGTACTTC. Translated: CASRSGTGALGEQYF.

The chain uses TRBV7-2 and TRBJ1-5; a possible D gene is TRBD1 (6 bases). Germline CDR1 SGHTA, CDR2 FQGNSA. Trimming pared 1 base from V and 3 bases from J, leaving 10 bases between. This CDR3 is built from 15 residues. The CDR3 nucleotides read TGTGCCAGCAGCTTAGGCAGGGGCTACAATCAGCCCCAGCATTTT. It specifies CASSLGRGYNQPQHF.

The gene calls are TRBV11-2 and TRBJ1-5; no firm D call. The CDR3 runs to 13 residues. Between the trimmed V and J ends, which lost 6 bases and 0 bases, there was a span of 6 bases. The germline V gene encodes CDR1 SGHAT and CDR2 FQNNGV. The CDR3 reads CASSFNSNQPQHF. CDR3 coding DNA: TGTGCCAGCAGTTTTAATAGCAATCAGCCCCAGCATTTT.